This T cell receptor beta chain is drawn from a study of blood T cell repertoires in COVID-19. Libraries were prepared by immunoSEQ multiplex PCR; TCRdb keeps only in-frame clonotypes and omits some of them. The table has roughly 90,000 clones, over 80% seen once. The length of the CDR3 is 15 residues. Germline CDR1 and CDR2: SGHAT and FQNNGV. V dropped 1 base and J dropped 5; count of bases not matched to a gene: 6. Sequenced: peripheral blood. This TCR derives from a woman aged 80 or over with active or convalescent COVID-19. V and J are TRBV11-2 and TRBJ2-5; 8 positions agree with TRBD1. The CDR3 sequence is CASSLGTGNWETQYF. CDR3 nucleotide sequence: TGTGCCAGCAGCTTAGGGACAGGGAATTGGGAGACCCAGTACTTC.